The T cell receptor (beta chain) under discussion was sequenced for a study of shared clonotypes between healthy human individuals. This clone appeared a single time. Sequencing was performed with immunoSEQ multiplex PCR; in TCRdb, only in-frame clones are kept and a portion is missing. Found here are some 630,000 clones, roughly 70% of them singletons; the top ten hold about 1.7%. The CDR3 sequence is 15 residues long. Germline V gene lookup returns CDR1 MGHRA and CDR2 YSYEKL. V was clipped by 0 bases and J by 6 bases, with 14 bases between them. The specimen was memory CD4+ T cells sorted from blood. Subset defined: CD45RA-negative fraction. This receptor was taken from a woman in her thirties in good health. The rearrangement uses TRBV4-1 and TRBJ2-5, with D unclear. CDR3 DNA sequence: TGCGCCAGCAGCCAAGATCCAGCCGGATGGCAGACCCAGTACTTC. Protein: CASSQDPAGWQTQYF.